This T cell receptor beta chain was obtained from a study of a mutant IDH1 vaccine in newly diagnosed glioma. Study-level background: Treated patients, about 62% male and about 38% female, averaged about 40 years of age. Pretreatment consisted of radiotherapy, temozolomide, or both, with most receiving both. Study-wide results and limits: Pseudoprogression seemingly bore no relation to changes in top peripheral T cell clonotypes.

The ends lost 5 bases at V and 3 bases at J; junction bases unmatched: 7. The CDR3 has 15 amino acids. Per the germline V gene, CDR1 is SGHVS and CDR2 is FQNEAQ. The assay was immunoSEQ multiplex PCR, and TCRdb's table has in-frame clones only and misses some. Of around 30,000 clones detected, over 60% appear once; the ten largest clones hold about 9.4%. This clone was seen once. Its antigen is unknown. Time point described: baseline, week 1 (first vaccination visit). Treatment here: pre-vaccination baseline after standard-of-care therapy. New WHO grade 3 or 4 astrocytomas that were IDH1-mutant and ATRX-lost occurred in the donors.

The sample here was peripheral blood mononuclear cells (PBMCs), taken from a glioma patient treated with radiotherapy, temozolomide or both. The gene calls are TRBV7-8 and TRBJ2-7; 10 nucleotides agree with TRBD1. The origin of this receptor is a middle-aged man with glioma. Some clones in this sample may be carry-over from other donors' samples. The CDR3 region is CASSPGQGLNYEQYF. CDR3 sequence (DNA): TGTGCCAGCAGCCCGGGACAGGGGTTAAACTACGAGCAGTACTTC. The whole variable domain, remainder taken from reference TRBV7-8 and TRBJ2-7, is GAGVSQSPRYKVAKRGQDVALRCDPISGHVSLFWYQQALGQGPEFLTYFQNEAQLDKSGLPSDRFFAERPEGSVSTLKIQRTQQEDSAVYLCASSPGQGLNYEQYFGPGTRLTVT.